The TCR beta chain under discussion was sequenced for a study of blood T cell repertoires in COVID-19. Study summary: There were acute and convalescent COVID-19 samples, and they came from the United States, Italy and Spain.

Original methodology: Reference gene primer amplification gave nucleated cell count estimates. Libraries were prepared by immunoSEQ multiplex PCR; TCRdb keeps only in-frame clonotypes and omits some of them. Clone size and V and J calls were adopted from that table, with D and trimming inferred from the DNA. Found here are tens of thousands of clones, about nine tenths of them singletons; the top ten hold roughly 2%. Germline loops: CDR1 SGHNT, CDR2 YENEEA. This CDR3 has 14 amino acids. V gave up 1 base and J gave up 6 bases, with 11 bases separating them. The V gene is TRBV11-3, the J gene TRBJ2-3; D is undetermined. The TCR originated in a man aged 25 to 40 with acute or convalescent COVID-19. The sample consisted of peripheral blood. The CDR3 DNA is TGTGCCAGCAGCTTAGTATCAAACTCGGATACGCAGTATTTT. Protein: CASSLVSNSDTQYF.